This T cell receptor (beta chain) was identified during a study of blood T cell repertoires in COVID-19. The method was immunoSEQ multiplex PCR; TCRdb's version includes in-frame clones alone and lacks a portion of them. The sample contains tens of thousands of clones, under 85% of which appear only once. V dropped 2 bases and J dropped 6; count of bases not matched to a gene: 5. Germline V gene data show CDR1 as MNHEY and CDR2 as SMNVEV (reference sequence). The CDR3 length is 14 residues. This sequence was found in a woman aged 45-65 years with active or convalescent COVID-19. The rearrangement uses TRBV27 and TRBJ2-7; 9 bases agree with TRBD1. The sequencing input was peripheral blood. The CDR3 loop is CASSLGTGYGEQYF. In DNA form, the CDR3 reads TGTGCCAGCAGTTTAGGGACAGGGTATGGCGAGCAGTACTTC.